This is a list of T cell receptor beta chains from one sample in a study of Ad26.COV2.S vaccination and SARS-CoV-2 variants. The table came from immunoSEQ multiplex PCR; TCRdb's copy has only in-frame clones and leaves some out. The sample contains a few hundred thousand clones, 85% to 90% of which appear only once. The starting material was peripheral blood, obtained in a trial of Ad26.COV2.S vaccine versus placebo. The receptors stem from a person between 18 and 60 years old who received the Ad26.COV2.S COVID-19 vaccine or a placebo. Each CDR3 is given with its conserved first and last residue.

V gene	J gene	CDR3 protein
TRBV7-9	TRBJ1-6	CASSDGQRYNSPLHF
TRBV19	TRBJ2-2	CASSTEDWTGDTGELFF
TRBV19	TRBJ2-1	CASSPSSYYNEQFF
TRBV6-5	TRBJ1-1	CASSYSGQLNTEAFF
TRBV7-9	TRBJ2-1	CASSPTGSGNYNEQFF
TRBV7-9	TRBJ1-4	CASSSRPGKTNEKLFF
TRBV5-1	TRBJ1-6	CASSLQGRSSYNSPLHF
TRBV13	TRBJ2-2	CASSFDTGSRIGELFF
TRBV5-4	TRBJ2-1	CASRSGTETFNEQFF
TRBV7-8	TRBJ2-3	CASSLMEAGGTDTQYF
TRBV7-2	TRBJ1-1	CASRPAGGEAFF
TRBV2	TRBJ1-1	CASSPATGAKNTEAFF
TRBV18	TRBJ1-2	CASSPLKIGTFGDDGYTF
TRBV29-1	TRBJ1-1	CSVYEVSVTAEAFF
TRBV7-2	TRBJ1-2	CASSLAATSYYGYTF
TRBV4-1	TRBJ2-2	CASSHSRGTGLGTGELFF
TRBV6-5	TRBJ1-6	CASSFGIDRANSPLHF